This T cell receptor (beta chain) was sequenced during a study of CD8 T cells in ankylosing spondylitis. Study findings and constraints: Some motif variants had been reported before (in reactive arthritis synovial fluid and blood). Disease-linked clones proved CD8+ and comparatively uncommon in peripheral blood.

Unmatched junction bases numbered 3, after V lost 3 bases and J lost 2 bases. Germline V CDR1 and CDR2: SGHTA, FQGNSA. The CDR3 sequence is 15 residues long. The sample holds many counts of this clonotype. The antigen remains undetermined. TCRdb reanalysed the 5' RACE reads using MiXCR and keeps one entry per CDR3 protein. The sample has tens of thousands of distinct CDR3 sequences; less than 20% are singletons. The receptor comes from a male donor with ankylosing spondylitis or in good health (not recorded which). Sequencing used blood. The rearrangement joins TRBV7-2 to TRBJ2-2; TRBD1 aligns across 7 bases. The CDR3 spells CASSLGQLNTGELFF. The CDR3 DNA is TGTGCCAGCAGCTTGGGACAGTTAAACACCGGGGAGCTGTTTTTT.